These 30 T cell receptor beta chains share one sample of origin, sequenced in a study of T-cell reconstitution after alpha-beta-depleted transplantation in children. Preparing the TCRbeta library involved the use of unique molecular identifiers. TCRdb ran MiXCR on the PCR reads and lists one entry per CDR3 protein. This repertoire shows about a million distinct CDR3 sequences, about 31% found once; its top ten account for more than 25%. The specimen was PBMCs, mostly from graft donor cells, collected 360 days after TCRalphabeta/CD19-depleted stem cell transplant. These receptors all come from a boy in the first two years of life who had a stem cell transplant for SCID, so the T cells may come from the graft donor.

This clonotype has a count of ten or more. J is TRBJ2-2 and V is TRBV10-3; D uncertain. The CDR3 has 14 amino acids. Germline lookup yields CDR1 ENHRY and CDR2 SYGVKD. V dropped 1 base and J dropped 7 bases, with 10 bases sitting between them. This CDR3 reads CAISELNPNGELFF. The CDR3 DNA follows: TGTGCCATCAGTGAGTTGAACCCTAACGGGGAGCTGTTTTTT.

This clonotype was picked up a small number of times. The chain recombines TRBV29-1 with TRBJ2-3; maybe TRBD2 (5 bases). Trimming cost V 6 bases and J 4 bases, with 17 bases left between them. The germline V gene has CDR1 SQVTM and CDR2 ANQGSEA. The CDR3 spans 14 residues. The CDR3 DNA is TGCAGCGTCCAGACGGGCTGGGGAGCAGATACGCAGTATTTT. This gives the protein CSVQTGWGADTQYF.

This clonotype was seen more than once but under ten times. The chain joins TRBV6-1 to TRBJ2-7, with D unclear. The CDR3 extends over 14 amino acids. The germline V and J ends were trimmed by 1 base and 0 bases, with 7 bases remaining between them. The germline V gene has CDR1 MNHNS and CDR2 SASEGT. The CDR3 DNA is TGTGCCAGCAGTGAAGGAGTCTACTCCTACGAGCAGTACTTC. This gives the protein CASSEGVYSYEQYF.

This rearrangement joins TRBV7-2 to TRBJ2-2; D gene ambiguous. CDR1 is SGHTA and CDR2 is FQGNSA in the germline V gene. V was pared by 1 base and J by 2 bases, with 11 bases between. The CDR3 spans 16 residues. As DNA, the CDR3 is TGTGCCAGCAGCTTAGTGGCTAATCCTAACACCGGGGAGCTGTTTTTT. Its translation is CASSLVANPNTGELFF.

CDR3 coding DNA: TGTGCCAGCACCCAATGGGGTGTTACTAGGTCCTACAATGAGCAGTTCTTC. Translating it yields CASTQWGVTRSYNEQFF. V gene TRBV12-3 or TRBV12-4 combines with J gene TRBJ2-1; tentatively, D is TRBD2 (5 bases). Trimming stripped 7 bases from V and 1 base from J, with 20 bases between. This CDR3 has 17 amino acids.

In DNA, the CDR3 is TGTGCCAGCATCCGAGGATTGAACACCGGGGAGCTGTTTTTT. This gives the protein CASIRGLNTGELFF. This chain links TRBV6-1 with TRBJ2-2; D is uncertain. Germline CDR1 reads MNHNS; CDR2 reads SASEGT. V lost 7 bases and J 1 base, leaving 10 bases between the germline ends. The CDR3 has 14 amino acids.

This clonotype was counted only a few times. V and J are TRBV6-2 or TRBV6-3 and TRBJ2-1; 7 nucleotides line up with TRBD2. Trimming at V came to 4 bases and at J to 7 bases, leaving 13 bases not matched to a gene. The V gene's germline CDR1 is MNHEY and CDR2 SVGEGT. The CDR3 spans 16 residues. The CDR3 loop reads CASSFDRTRFRNEQFF. CDR3 nucleotide sequence: TGTGCCAGCAGTTTCGACCGGACTAGATTTCGGAATGAGCAGTTCTTC.

The J gene is TRBJ2-1, the V gene TRBV6-5, with D unclear. CDR1 and CDR2 (germline): MNHEY, SVGAGI. V lost 2 bases, J lost 4 bases, and 12 bases lay in between. The CDR3 has 15 amino acids. The CDR3 region has the DNA TGTGCCAGCAGTTACGCCGTACCTACATACAATGAGCAGTTCTTC. It specifies CASSYAVPTYNEQFF.

In its sample, this clonotype was seen a few times. This sequence joins TRBV5-8 and TRBJ2-7; no clear D. The V gene's germline CDR1 is SGHTS and CDR2 YDEGEE. The CDR3 is made up of 15 amino acids. Deletions cut 2 bases from V and 1 base from J, with 13 bases between. This chain's CDR3 is CASSFYGVRSYEQYF. The CDR3 nucleotides read TGTGCCAGCAGCTTCTATGGGGTGAGGTCCTACGAGCAGTACTTC. Full variable domain (missing parts from reference TRBV5-8 and TRBJ2-7): EAGVTQSPTHLIKTRGQQATLRCSPISGHTSVYWYQQALGLGLQFLLWYDEGEERNRGNFPPRFSGRQFPNYSSELNVNALELEDSALYLCASSFYGVRSYEQYFGPGTRLTVT.

This clonotype occurred many times. The genes are TRBV3-1 and TRBJ2-1; D tentatively reads TRBD1 or TRBD2 (5 bases each). V was trimmed by 1 base and J by 8 bases, leaving 15 bases between them. The germline V gene has CDR1 LGHDT and CDR2 YNNKEL (reference sequence). CDR3 length equals 15 residues. CDR3: CASSQVWGPKDEQFF. The DNA for the CDR3 is TGTGCCAGCAGCCAAGTCTGGGGACCCAAAGATGAGCAGTTCTTC.

The gene calls are TRBV3-1 and TRBJ2-3, with D perhaps matching TRBD1 (5 bases). Deletions cut 5 bases from V and 1 base from J, with 13 bases between. The CDR3 is 15 amino acids. In germline, CDR1 is LGHDT, CDR2 YNNKEL (reference sequence). CDR3 in amino acids: CASSFRVHRTDTQYF. The CDR3 coding sequence is TGTGCCAGCAGCTTCAGGGTCCATCGCACAGATACGCAGTATTTT.

This clonotype turned up a few times. The J gene is TRBJ1-2, the V gene TRBV6-5; D gene ambiguous. CDR3 length: 14 residues. Germline-derived CDR1 and CDR2 are MNHEY and SVGAGI. Deletions cut 3 bases from V and 6 bases from J, with 14 bases between. CDR3 nucleotide sequence: TGTGCCAGCAGTTATACGGTTACGGGTGATGGCTACACCTTC. It codes for CASSYTVTGDGYTF.

This clonotype was counted between two and nine times. J is TRBJ2-5 and V is TRBV6-5; D may match TRBD1 or TRBD2 (5 bases each). Trimming pared 0 bases from V and 4 bases from J, leaving 9 bases between. CDR1 is MNHEY and CDR2 is SVGAGI in the germline V gene. The CDR3 spans 14 residues. Here the CDR3 DNA reads TGTGCCAGCAGTTACTCGAGGGGTGCAGAGACCCAGTACTTC. The encoded protein is CASSYSRGAETQYF.

The chain combines TRBV5-1 with TRBJ2-3; TRBD1 aligns across 8 bases. V trimming: 5 bases; J trimming: 5 bases; junction bases outside the gene matches: 1. This CDR3 comprises 12 residues. Looked up from germline, CDR1 is SGHRS and CDR2 is YFSETQ. In DNA form, the CDR3 reads TGCGCCAGCAGAACAGGGGGAGATACGCAGTATTTT. This encodes CASRTGGDTQYF.

This clonotype has a handful of counts. J is TRBJ2-4 and V is TRBV5-8; D call uncertain. The CDR3 covers 16 residues. The germline V gene has CDR1 SGHTS and CDR2 YDEGEE. Trimming took off 2 bases at V and 1 base at J, with 13 bases between the two ends. The CDR3 is CASSFNPTAAKNIQYF. The DNA of the CDR3 is TGTGCCAGCAGCTTCAACCCAACGGCGGCCAAAAACATTCAGTACTTC.

The chain is built from TRBV10-1 and TRBJ2-7; 10 bases match TRBD1. After removal of 4 bases from V and 2 bases from J, the junction contained 5 bases not matched to a gene. Per germline, CDR1 WNHNN and CDR2 SYGVQD (reference sequence). This CDR3 is 15 amino acids long. CDR3 nucleotide sequence: TGCGCCAGCAGTGGGACCGGGACAGGGGCCTACGAGCAGTACTTC. This translates into CASSGTGTGAYEQYF.

This chain uses TRBV20-1 with TRBJ2-3, with D uncertain. V was cut by 5 bases and J by 3 bases, with 15 bases left in between. The germline V gene encodes CDR1 DFQATT and CDR2 SNEGSKA (reference sequence). The CDR3 totals 14 residues. CDR3 region: CSAQLGLRTDTQYF. CDR3 bases: TGCAGTGCTCAACTTGGGCTTAGGACAGATACGCAGTATTTT.

This clonotype was counted a few times. The chain links TRBV6-6 to TRBJ2-7; no definite D call. Trimming took off 8 bases at V and 4 bases at J, with 15 bases between the two ends. Germline CDR1 reads MNHNY; CDR2 reads SVGAGI (reference sequence). The CDR3 loop spans 13 amino acids. CDR3 residues: CASGKQPFYEQYF. The CDR3 nucleotides read TGTGCCAGCGGAAAACAGCCTTTTTACGAGCAGTACTTC.

This clonotype was observed a handful of times. The chain carries TRBV7-8 and TRBJ2-1; 7 nucleotides agree with TRBD1. This CDR3 has 15 residues. Trimming took 3 bases from V and 8 from J; bases not matched to a gene: 10. From germline, CDR1 is SGHVS and CDR2 FQNEAQ. CDR3 coding DNA: TGTGCCAGCAGCTTCGACAGGGTTCCGCACCATGAGCAGTTCTTC. This sequence encodes CASSFDRVPHHEQFF.

Remarks on this clonotype: Mismatch with germline at one junction end may stem from a read error. The chain is built from TRBV4-2 and TRBJ2-1; D is possibly TRBD1 or TRBD2 (5 bases each). CDR3 size: 11 residues. The germline V gene has CDR1 LGHNA and CDR2 YNFKEQ. The CDR3: CASSQGDPVVF. DNA for the CDR3: TGTGCCAGCAGCCAAGGGGACCCGGTGGTCTTC.

The chain's CDR3 is CASRKTGFTEAFF. As DNA, the CDR3 is TGTGCCAGCAGGAAGACAGGGTTTACTGAAGCTTTCTTT. V and J are TRBV6-1 and TRBJ1-1, with TRBD1 identical over 7 bases. CDR1 is MNHNS, CDR2 SASEGT, per germline. The CDR3 spans 13 residues. V lost 6 bases to trimming and J lost 5 bases; unmatched junction nucleotides: 6.

In its sample, this clonotype was seen a few times. The chain carries TRBV6-1 and TRBJ2-5; 7 bases are shared with TRBD2. V was pared by 7 bases and J by 4 bases, with 9 bases of the junction left unmatched. CDR1 and CDR2 (germline): MNHNS, SASEGT. The CDR3 totals 14 residues. CDR3 in amino acids: CASTPLPGGETQYF. In DNA, the CDR3 is TGTGCCAGCACCCCACTTCCGGGGGGAGAGACCCAGTACTTC.

The chain couples TRBV20-1 to TRBJ1-4; 7 bases are a match to TRBD1. V shed 0 bases, J shed 4 bases, and the junction held 2 bases outside the gene matches. The CDR3 spans 14 residues. Germline lookup yields CDR1 DFQATT and CDR2 SNEGSKA (reference sequence). The CDR3 DNA reads as TGCAGTGCTAGAGAGGACAGGATTAATGAAAAACTGTTTTTT. Its protein product is CSAREDRINEKLFF.

This clonotype was found a few times. J is TRBJ2-1 and V is TRBV18, with a possible D match to TRBD1 (5 bases). This CDR3 has 17 amino acids. V was shortened by 6 bases and J by 3 bases, with 21 bases between the two germline ends. Germline V gene sequence: CDR1 KGHSH, CDR2 LQKENI. The CDR3 region is CASSPNFAQANYNEQFF. The CDR3 coding sequence is TGTGCCAGCTCTCCAAATTTCGCACAGGCCAACTACAATGAGCAGTTCTTC.

The chain joins TRBV18 to TRBJ2-3; D unresolved. The germline CDR1 and CDR2 sequences are KGHSH and LQKENI. The CDR3 contains 15 residues. V lost 2 bases to trimming and J lost 2 bases, with 11 bases between them. CDR3 bases: TGTGCCAGCTCACCAGTCCCCAGATTCACAGATACGCAGTATTTT. Protein: CASSPVPRFTDTQYF.

The sample holds a few counts of this clonotype. The gene calls are TRBV6-1 and TRBJ2-2, with D possibly matching TRBD1 (5 bases). The germline V and J ends were trimmed by 8 bases and 7 bases, with 20 bases remaining between them. There are 15 residues in the CDR3. Germline V gives CDR1 MNHNS, CDR2 SASEGT. CDR3 bases: TGTGCCAGCCAATATGGACACCCGGGTATCGGGGAGCTGTTTTTT. Amino acid sequence: CASQYGHPGIGELFF.

This clonotype was counted a few times. This sequence joins TRBV28 and TRBJ1-5; D is unresolved. The CDR3 extends over 13 amino acids. V was cut by 8 bases and J by 6 bases, with 14 bases left in between. CDR1 and CDR2 from the germline V gene are MDHEN and SYDVKM. The CDR3 nucleotides read TGTGCCAGCGCTCTGGGGTCCGGTCAGCCCCAGCATTTT. Encoded protein: CASALGSGQPQHF.

The sample holds a few counts of this clonotype. The gene calls are TRBV4-1 and TRBJ2-7, with a possible D match to TRBD1 (5 bases). Germline V gene sequence: CDR1 MGHRA, CDR2 YSYEKL. Deletions cut 1 base from V and 7 bases from J, with 11 bases between. The CDR3 has 13 residues. The CDR3 DNA follows: TGCGCCAGCAGCCAAGTGGGGCGAGGAGAGCAGTACTTC. Amino acids: CASSQVGRGEQYF.

CDR3 protein: CATSVGGETQYF. The CDR3 coding sequence is TGTGCCACCAGCGTGGGGGGGGAGACCCAGTACTTC. The rearrangement uses TRBV15 and TRBJ2-5, with 7 bases aligning to TRBD2. This CDR3 has 12 residues. Germline values: CDR1 LNHNV, CDR2 YYDKDF (reference sequence). With 5 bases clipped from V and 5 bases from J, the junction kept 2 bases outside the gene matches.

The V gene is TRBV28, the J gene TRBJ2-1; D is perhaps TRBD1 or TRBD2 (6 bases each). The CDR3 runs to 12 residues. Germline loops: CDR1 MDHEN, CDR2 SYDVKM. The V and J ends lost 7 bases and 12 bases respectively, with 16 bases between them. The CDR3 DNA sequence: TGTGCCAGCATGGAGGGGGTGGGGGGGCAGTTCTTC. This encodes CASMEGVGGQFF.